Below, 18 T cell receptor beta chains from the same sample are listed, as sequenced in a study of monozygotic twins with inflammatory bowel disease. Following a re-call of the 5' RACE reads, TCRdb has one entry per CDR3 protein and lacks DNA. In total, the table holds about 450,000 distinct CDR3 sequences. The sequenced material came from blood. These receptors were obtained from a human donor with ulcerative colitis or Crohn's disease, or a healthy co-twin of an affected twin (not recorded which).

This chain connects TRBV11-2 to TRBJ2-5; TCRdb proposes TRBD1, but this gene call is untestable without DNA. This CDR3 has 14 amino acids. The germline gives CDR1 SGHAT, CDR2 FQNNGV. CDR3: CASSYGTTEETQYF.

The V call is TRBV5-1, the J call TRBJ2-3; TCRdb's assignment of TRBD1 cannot be checked, as there is no DNA. Per the germline V gene, CDR1 is SGHRS and CDR2 is YFSETQ. This CDR3 spans 15 amino acids. This chain's CDR3 is CASSAQDTGTDTQYF.

The chain is built from TRBV12-3 or TRBV12-4 and TRBJ1-6. The CDR3 is made up of 13 amino acids. The CDR3 sequence: CASSLFVRSPLHF.

The V gene is TRBV20-1, the J gene TRBJ1-6. Germline V gene lookup returns CDR1 DFQATT and CDR2 SNEGSKA (reference sequence). The CDR3 runs to 12 residues. This chain's CDR3 is CSAIRPNSPLHF.

The chain recombines TRBV21-1 with TRBJ2-5. TRBV21-1 is described as a pseudogene. The CDR3 runs to 14 residues. The CDR3 sequence: CASSIYTDQETQYF.

V is TRBV20-1 and J is TRBJ2-6; the TCRdb D gene call, TRBD1, has no DNA to confirm it. CDR1 is DFQATT and CDR2 is SNEGSKA in the germline V gene (reference sequence). The CDR3 loop spans 16 amino acids. The CDR3 is CSARGRGFSGANVLTF.

The chain carries TRBV5-1 and TRBJ2-1; TCRdb indicates TRBD2, and absent DNA this call remains unverified. Per germline, CDR1 SGHRS and CDR2 YFSETQ. There are 19 residues in the CDR3. Here the CDR3 reads CASSLWPPGTSGKWNEQFF.

The chain employs TRBV5-5 and TRBJ1-1; TCRdb outputs TRBD1, but without DNA this stays unchecked. In germline, CDR1 is SGHKS, CDR2 YYEKEE (reference sequence). The CDR3 has 16 residues. CDR3 region: CASSLDLQGANTEAFF.

This chain joins TRBV15 and TRBJ2-2; TCRdb returns TRBD2, unconfirmable since there is no DNA. This CDR3 region has 17 residues. Germline CDR1 and CDR2: LNHNV and YYDKDF (reference sequence). This CDR3 reads CATSSLPGLDGGGELFF.

V and J are TRBV11-2 and TRBJ2-1; absent DNA, TCRdb's TRBD2 call cannot be checked. The CDR3 length is 12 residues. Germline CDR1 SGHAT, CDR2 FQNNGV. This chain's CDR3 is CASSMGTSGSTF.

The chain employs TRBV6-5 and TRBJ1-5; the D call of TRBD1 rests on TCRdb alone, since no DNA is present to check it. The CDR3 contains 13 residues. Germline CDR1 and CDR2: MNHEY and SVGAGI. CDR3 in amino acids: CASRGTVNQPQHF.

The chain has TRBV7-3 and TRBJ2-3; the TCRdb call, TRBD2, lacks DNA for checking. CDR3 length: 15 residues. Germline V gene sequence: CDR1 SGHTA, CDR2 FQGTGA. CDR3 protein: CASSLLSGGAGTQYF.

The rearrangement uses TRBV5-1 and TRBJ2-3; TCRdb proposes TRBD1, but this gene call is untestable without DNA. This CDR3 contains 12 residues. CDR1 is SGHRS and CDR2 is YFSETQ in the germline V gene. The CDR3 spells CASSTGRDTQYF.

The chain couples TRBV7-9 to TRBJ1-1; TCRdb returns TRBD1, unconfirmable since there is no DNA. CDR1 SEHNR and CDR2 FQNEAQ come from the germline V gene (reference sequence). This CDR3 contains 17 residues. This CDR3 reads CASSRGPGQIMNTEAFF. The whole variable domain, remainder taken from reference TRBV7-9 and TRBJ1-1, is DTGVSQNPRHKITKRGQNVTFRCDPISEHNRLYWYRQTLGQGPEFLTYFQNEAQLEKSRLLSDRFSAERPKGSFSTLEIQRTEQGDSAMYLCASSRGPGQIMNTEAFFGQGTRLTVV.

V usage is TRBV6-2 or TRBV6-3 and J usage is TRBJ2-7; TCRdb's D call of TRBD2 is untestable without DNA. The CDR3 runs 17 residues. Germline V gives CDR1 MNHEY, CDR2 SVGEGT. CDR3 sequence reads: CASSPPAGPASLRKQYF.

The genes are TRBV6-1 and TRBJ1-2; the TCRdb call, TRBD1, lacks DNA for checking. CDR3 length: 11 amino acids. Germline V gene data show CDR1 as MNHNS and CDR2 as SASEGT. This CDR3 is CASGVGDGYTF.

The chain is built from TRBV7-9 and TRBJ2-1; TCRdb indicates TRBD1, and absent DNA this call remains unverified. The CDR3 totals 15 residues. The germline V gene has CDR1 SEHNR and CDR2 FQNEAQ (reference sequence). CDR3 sequence reads: CASSMPGTGVNEQFF.

The rearrangement uses TRBV2 and TRBJ2-5; the TRBD1 assignment by TCRdb is unverifiable without DNA. CDR1 is SNHLY, CDR2 FYNNEI, per germline. CDR3 length: 15 residues. CDR3 sequence: CASSRTGREMETQYF.